This TCR beta chain was captured by sequencing in a study of CD8+ T cells in alopecia areata (dated by TCRdb to the late 2010s). Background for the entire study: The treated patients, all with moderate-to-severe alopecia areata, were enrolled in an open-label pilot trial of oral tofacitinib given at 5 to 10 mg twice daily. Tofacitinib was administered for 6 to 18 months, and 6 months of follow-up off drug were then conducted to assess delayed response and recurrence. Disease severity in treated patients was measured with the SALT score, which quantifies the percentage of affected scalp surface area. High-throughput TCRbeta sequencing was used to examine T cell clonal expansion in alopecia areata in both the C3H/HeJ mouse model and human patients. In humans, TCRbeta sequencing was performed on scalp tissue and on sorted CD4+ and CD8+ peripheral blood T cells from healthy controls and from patients with patchy or totalis/universalis alopecia areata. Tofacitinib-treated patients had biopsies at baseline and at 4 and 24 weeks of treatment, with a later scalp biopsy in several patients. Scalp clonality was compared among normal scalp (n=4), patchy alopecia areata scalp (n=8), and alopecia totalis/universalis scalp (n=8). The RNA source kit depended on sample type: the PAXgene miRNA kit for fixed scalp, the miRNeasy kit for PBMCs, and the RNeasy kit for mouse skin. Amplification of TCRbeta CDR3 regions was done by immunoSEQ multiplex PCR using 35 Vbeta forward primers and 13 Jbeta reverse primers.

On this clone itself: The specificity of this receptor is unknown. No per-base quality is available; no much larger clone lies one base away.

The full study reports these points: Resident alphabeta T cells in normal human skin are also sequenced, complicating scalp TCR repertoire analysis, unlike mouse skin dominated by gammadelta T cells. TCR sequences shared between patients were less clear than in mice, possibly partly because of HLA diversity in the patient population. During tofacitinib treatment, many expanded lesional clones stuck around in both scalp and blood, and this persistence may partly explain why relapse happens after treatment is stopped. Scalp clonality and the number of expanded CD8+ clones among the top 100 scalp clones were significantly decreased by tofacitinib. Compared with normal scalp, lesional scalp, particularly in alopecia totalis/universalis, had higher clonality and more expanded CD8+ clones, which suggests antigenic drive. Because the treated cohort was small and had just a single nonresponder, larger studies are needed to establish links between baseline CD8+ expansion and response.

Read against the paper, the sample's treatment or condition label means: oral pan-JAK inhibitor, 5-10 mg twice daily. From alopecia areata patients, peripheral blood was collected along with lesional scalp punch biopsies. PBMCs were separated by density centrifugation and stained for CD3, CD4 and CD8, after which CD4+ and CD8+ T cells were sorted on a FACSAria. Looking up the germline V gene yields CDR1 SGHDT and CDR2 YYEEEE. The CDR3 sequence holds 11 residues, the cysteine and phenylalanine included. Of all the DNA, just the CDR3 is kept, 33 bases in frame from base 1. Cut back by 1 base and 5 bases, the V and J ends lie 3 bases apart. The library was generated by the immunoSEQ multiplex PCR assay. For TCR sequencing, RNA was extracted from every sample and reverse transcribed into cDNA to serve as template. SuperScript III was used for first-strand cDNA synthesis, primed with a 2:1 mix of oligo-dT and random hexamers. Amplification bias was assessed with a synthetic immune receptor repertoire, and residual bias was removed computationally. From the authors' description of their analysis: Raw reads were preprocessed for error removal, and CDR3 was defined according to IMGT conventions as running from the conserved cysteine to phenylalanine. Clonality was computed by normalizing Shannon entropy by log2 of the number of productive unique TCRs and subtracting the result from 1. Scalp TCRbeta sequences were cross-referenced with sorted blood CD4 and CD8 repertoires so that the CD4 or CD8 identity of scalp clones could be inferred. TCRdb holds this immuneACCESS table with in-frame rearrangements only. Some clones are missing; in checked studies, unresolved V genes explain under half, and the rest has no known cause. V and J calls plus clone size are reproduced from that table; the DNA served to infer D and trimming. Counted in this sample were about 180,000 clones; roughly 58% of them appeared once. The ten largest account for 15% to 20% of the sample.

The sample in question was CD4+ T cells sorted from blood, obtained at approximately week 60, from a patient treated with tofacitinib. The V and J segments used are TRBV5-6 and TRBJ2-5, with the D gene call left open. The TCR sequence derives from a human donor with alopecia areata. This receptor carries the CDR3 CASSLMETQYF. Read as DNA, the sequence is TGTGCCAGCAGCTTGATGGAGACCCAGTACTTC.